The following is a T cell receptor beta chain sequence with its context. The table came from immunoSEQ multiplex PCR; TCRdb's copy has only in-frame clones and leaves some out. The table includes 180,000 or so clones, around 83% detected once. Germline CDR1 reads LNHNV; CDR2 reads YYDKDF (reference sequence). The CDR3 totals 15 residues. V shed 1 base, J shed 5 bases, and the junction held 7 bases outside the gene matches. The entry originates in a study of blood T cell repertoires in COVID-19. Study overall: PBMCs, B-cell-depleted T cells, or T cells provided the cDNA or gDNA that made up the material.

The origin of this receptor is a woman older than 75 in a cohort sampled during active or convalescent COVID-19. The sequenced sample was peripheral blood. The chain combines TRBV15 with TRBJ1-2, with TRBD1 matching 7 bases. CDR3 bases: TGTGCCACCAGCAGAGTCGGGGACAGTGTTTATGGCTACACCTTC. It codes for CATSRVGDSVYGYTF.